These 3 T cell receptor beta chains share one sample of origin, sequenced in a study of beta chain features in type 1 diabetes (dated by TCRdb to about 2018). What the research found in general, with its limitations: A moderate but significant shortening of TCRB CDR3 length was observed in type 1 diabetes patients in all four CD4+ subsets.

The library was generated by the immunoSEQ multiplex PCR assay. All of the isolated RNA was reverse transcribed with the High Capacity cDNA Reverse Transcription Kit, so expressed TCRB transcripts were sequenced. Not all clones reach the TCRdb copy of this immuneACCESS table, which keeps in-frame sequences only. Checked studies attribute under half of the gap to unresolved V genes and leave the rest unexplained. The sample table records roughly 700,000 clones; roughly 13% of these occur just once. The ten largest clones capture 0.022% of the sample. No antigens are known for them. The sequencing sample was made of naive CD4+ T cells from blood. The cell subset or site label on this specimen signifies: true naive CD4+ T cells. These receptors all stem from a man aged 18 to 30 with type 1 diabetes.

The chain is built from TRBV1 and TRBJ1-5. TRBV1 is a pseudogene segment. This CDR3 region has 19 residues. CDR3 nucleotides: TGCACCAGCAGCCAAGTGTCCGGCTTTTGGGGAGATAGCAATCAGCCCCAGCATTTT. It is translated as CTSSQVSGFWGDSNQPQHF.

This sequence joins TRBV5-1 and TRBJ1-2; TRBD1 matches at 7 bases. V lost 4 bases, J lost 0 bases, and 18 bases stayed unmatched. CDR1 SGHRS and CDR2 YFSETQ come from the germline V gene. This CDR3 spans 19 amino acids. The CDR3 loop is CASSAGTTGWRSSNYGYTF. As DNA, the CDR3 is TGCGCCAGCAGCGCAGGGACGACAGGGTGGAGGTCTTCTAACTATGGCTACACCTTC.

The sample holds a few counts of this clone. V is TRBV14 and J is TRBJ1-1, with D maybe TRBD1 (5 bases). The germline V gene has CDR1 SGHDN and CDR2 FVKESK. CDR3 length equals 11 residues. The V end was cut by 8 bases, the J end by 8 bases, with 12 bases between. Written as DNA, the CDR3 is TGTGCCAGCCGGAGGGGCGGGGAAGCTTTCTTT. This codes for CASRRGGEAFF.